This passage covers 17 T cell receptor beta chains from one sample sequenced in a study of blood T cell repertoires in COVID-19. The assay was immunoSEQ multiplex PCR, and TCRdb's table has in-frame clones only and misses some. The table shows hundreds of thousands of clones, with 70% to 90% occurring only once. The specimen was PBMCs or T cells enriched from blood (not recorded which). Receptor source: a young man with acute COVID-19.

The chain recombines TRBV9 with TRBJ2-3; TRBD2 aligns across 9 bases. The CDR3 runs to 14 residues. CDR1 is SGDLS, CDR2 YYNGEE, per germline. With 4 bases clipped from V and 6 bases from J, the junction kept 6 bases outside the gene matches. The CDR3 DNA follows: TGTGCCAGCAGCATTAGCGGGGGTTTGGATACGCAGTATTTT. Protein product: CASSISGGLDTQYF. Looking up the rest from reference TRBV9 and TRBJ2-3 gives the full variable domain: DSGVTQTPKHLITATGQRVTLRCSPRSGDLSVYWYQQSLDQGLQFLIQYYNGEERAKGNILERFSAQQFPDLHSELNLSSLELGDSALYFCASSISGGLDTQYFGPGTRLTVL.

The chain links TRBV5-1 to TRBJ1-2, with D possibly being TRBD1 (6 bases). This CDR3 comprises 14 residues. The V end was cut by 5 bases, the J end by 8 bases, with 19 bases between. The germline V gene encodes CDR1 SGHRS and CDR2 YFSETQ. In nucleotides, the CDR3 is TGCGCCAGCAGACCTAACGGACAGCTCCAGGGCTACACCTTC. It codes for CASRPNGQLQGYTF. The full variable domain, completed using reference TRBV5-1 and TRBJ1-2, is KAGVTQTPRYLIKTRGQQVTLSCSPISGHRSVSWYQQTPGQGLQFLFEYFSETQRNKGNFPGRFSGRQFSNSRSEMNVSTLELGDSALYLCASRPNGQLQGYTFGSGTRLTVV.

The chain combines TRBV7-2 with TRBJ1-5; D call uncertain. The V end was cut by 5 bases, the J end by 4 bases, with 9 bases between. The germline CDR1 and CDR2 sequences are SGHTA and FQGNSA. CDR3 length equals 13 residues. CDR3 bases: TGTGCCAGCAGCACTTTCGAGAATCAGCCCCAGCATTTT. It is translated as CASSTFENQPQHF. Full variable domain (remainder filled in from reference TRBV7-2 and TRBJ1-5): GAGVSQSPSNKVTEKGKDVELRCDPISGHTALYWYRQSLGQGLEFLIYFQGNSAPDKSGLPSDRFSAERTGGSVSTLTIQRTQQEDSAVYLCASSTFENQPQHFGDGTRLSIL.

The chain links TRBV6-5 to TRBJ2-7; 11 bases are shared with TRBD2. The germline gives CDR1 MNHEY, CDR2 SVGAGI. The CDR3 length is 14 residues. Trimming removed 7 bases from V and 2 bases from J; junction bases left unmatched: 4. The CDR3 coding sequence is TGTGCCAGCAACCCGGGACTAGCGGCCTACGAGCAGTACTTC. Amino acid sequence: CASNPGLAAYEQYF.

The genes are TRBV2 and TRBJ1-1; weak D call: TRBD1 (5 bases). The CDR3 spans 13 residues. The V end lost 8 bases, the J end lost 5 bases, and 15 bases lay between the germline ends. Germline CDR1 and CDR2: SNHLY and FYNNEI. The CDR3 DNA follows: TGTGCCAGCTCCGAAAGGCAGGGAACTGAAGCTTTCTTT. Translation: CASSERQGTEAFF. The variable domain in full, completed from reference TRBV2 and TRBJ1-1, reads EPEVTQTPSHQVTQMGQEVILRCVPISNHLYFYWYRQILGQKVEFLVSFYNNEISEKSEIFDDQFSVERPDGSNFTLKIRSTKLEDSAMYFCASSERQGTEAFFGQGTRLTVV.

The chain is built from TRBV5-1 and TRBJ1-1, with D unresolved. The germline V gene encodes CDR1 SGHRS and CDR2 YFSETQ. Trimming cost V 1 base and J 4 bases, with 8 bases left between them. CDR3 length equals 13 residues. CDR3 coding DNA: TGCGCCAGCAGCTTGAATGCAGGCACTGAAGCTTTCTTT. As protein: CASSLNAGTEAFF.

The CDR3 DNA follows: TGTGCCAGCAGTGGGACAGTCTCGGGCGCCCAGTACTTC. This gives the protein CASSGTVSGAQYF. The chain has TRBV2 and TRBJ2-5; D is possibly TRBD1 (6 bases). CDR1 SNHLY and CDR2 FYNNEI come from the germline V gene. The ends were cut back, 4 bases at V and 9 bases at J, with 15 bases in the middle. There are 13 residues in the CDR3. Supplemented by reference TRBV2 and TRBJ2-5, the full variable domain reads EPEVTQTPSHQVTQMGQEVILRCVPISNHLYFYWYRQILGQKVEFLVSFYNNEISEKSEIFDDQFSVERPDGSNFTLKIRSTKLEDSAMYFCASSGTVSGAQYFGPGTRLLVL.

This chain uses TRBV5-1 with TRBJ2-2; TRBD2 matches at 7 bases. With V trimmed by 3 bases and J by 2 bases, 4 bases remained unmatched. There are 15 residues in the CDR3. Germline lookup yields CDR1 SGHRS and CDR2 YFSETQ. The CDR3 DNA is TGCGCCAGCAGCTCAAGGACTAGTAACACCGGGGAGCTGTTTTTT. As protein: CASSSRTSNTGELFF.

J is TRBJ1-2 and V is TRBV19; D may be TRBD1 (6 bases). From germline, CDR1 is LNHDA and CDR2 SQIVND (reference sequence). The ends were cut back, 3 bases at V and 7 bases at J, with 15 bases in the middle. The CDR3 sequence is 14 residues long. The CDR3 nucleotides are TGTGCCAGTAGTATTACTGGGGGCGCGTTTGGCTACACCTTC. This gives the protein CASSITGGAFGYTF. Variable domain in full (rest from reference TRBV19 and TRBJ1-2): DGGITQSPKYLFRKEGQNVTLSCEQNLNHDAMYWYRQDPGQGLRLIYYSQIVNDFQKGDIAEGYSVSREKKESFPLTVTSAQKNPTAFYLCASSITGGAFGYTFGSGTRLTVV.

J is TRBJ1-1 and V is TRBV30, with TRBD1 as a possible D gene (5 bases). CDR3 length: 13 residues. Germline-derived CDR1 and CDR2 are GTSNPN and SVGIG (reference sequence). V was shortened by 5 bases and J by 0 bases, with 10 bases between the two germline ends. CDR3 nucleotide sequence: TGTGCCTGGGCCGTAGGGGTGAACACTGAAGCTTTCTTT. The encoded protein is CAWAVGVNTEAFF. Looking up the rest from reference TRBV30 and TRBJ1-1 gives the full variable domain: SQTIHQWPATLVQPVGSPLSLECTVEGTSNPNLYWYRQAAGRGLQLLFYSVGIGQISSEVPQNLSASRPQDRQFILSSKKLLLSDSGFYLCAWAVGVNTEAFFGQGTRLTVV.

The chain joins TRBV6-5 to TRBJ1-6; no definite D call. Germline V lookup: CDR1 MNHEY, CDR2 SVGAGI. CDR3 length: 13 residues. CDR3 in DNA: TGTGCTACAGCCCAGGCTTATAATTCACCCCTCCACTTT. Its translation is CATAQAYNSPLHF.

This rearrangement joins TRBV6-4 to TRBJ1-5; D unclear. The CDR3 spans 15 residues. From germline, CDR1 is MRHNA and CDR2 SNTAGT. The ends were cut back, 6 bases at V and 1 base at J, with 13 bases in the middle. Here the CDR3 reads CASSPSFTSNQPQHF. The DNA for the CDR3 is TGTGCCAGCAGCCCCAGTTTTACCAGCAATCAGCCCCAGCATTTT.

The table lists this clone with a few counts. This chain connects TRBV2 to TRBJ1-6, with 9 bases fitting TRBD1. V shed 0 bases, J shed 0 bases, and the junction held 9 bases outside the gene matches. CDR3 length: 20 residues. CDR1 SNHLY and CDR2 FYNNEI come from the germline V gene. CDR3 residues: CASSEAPGQGAYSYNSPLHF. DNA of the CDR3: TGTGCCAGCAGTGAAGCGCCGGGACAGGGTGCCTACTCCTATAATTCACCCCTCCACTTT.

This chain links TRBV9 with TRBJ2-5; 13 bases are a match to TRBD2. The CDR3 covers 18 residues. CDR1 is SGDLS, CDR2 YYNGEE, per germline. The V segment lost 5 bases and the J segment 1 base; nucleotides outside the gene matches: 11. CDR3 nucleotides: TGTGCCAGCAGTAGTGGTGAGACTAGCGGGGGGCGCCAAGAGACCCAGTACTTC. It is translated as CASSSGETSGGRQETQYF.

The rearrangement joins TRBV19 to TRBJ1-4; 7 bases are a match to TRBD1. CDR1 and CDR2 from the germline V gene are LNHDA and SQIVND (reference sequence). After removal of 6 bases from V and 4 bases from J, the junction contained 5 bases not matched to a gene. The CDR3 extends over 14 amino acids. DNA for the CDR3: TGTGCCAGTAGCCCGACAGGGAGTAATGAAAAACTGTTTTTT. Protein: CASSPTGSNEKLFF.

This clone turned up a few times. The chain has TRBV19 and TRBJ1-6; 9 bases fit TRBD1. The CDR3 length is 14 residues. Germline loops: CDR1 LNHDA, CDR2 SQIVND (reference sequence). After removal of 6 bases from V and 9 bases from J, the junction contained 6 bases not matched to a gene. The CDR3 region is CASRRDRDGSPLHF. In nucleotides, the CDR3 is TGTGCCAGTAGGAGGGACAGGGATGGTTCACCCCTCCACTTT.

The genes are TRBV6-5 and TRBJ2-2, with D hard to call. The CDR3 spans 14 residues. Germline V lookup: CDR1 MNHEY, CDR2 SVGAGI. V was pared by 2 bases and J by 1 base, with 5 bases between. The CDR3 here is CASSYGVNTGELFF. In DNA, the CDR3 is TGTGCCAGCAGTTACGGAGTGAACACCGGGGAGCTGTTTTTT.